What follows is one T cell receptor (beta chain) and its context. The sample comes from a study of blood T cell repertoires in COVID-19. Study in general: Spain, Italy and the United States supplied samples that represented acute and convalescent COVID-19. From T cells, B-cell-depleted T cells, or PBMCs came the material, which was cDNA or gDNA.

This CDR3 contains 15 residues. J was trimmed by 4 bases and V by 4 bases; bases with no gene match: 4. Germline CDR1 is LNHDA and CDR2 is SQIVND (reference sequence). In the original processing: Amplifying reference gene primers gave estimates of nucleated cell counts. Assay: immunoSEQ multiplex PCR; the TCRdb copy retains only in-frame clones and omits some. V and J calls and clone size are as listed in that table; D and trimming were resolved from the DNA. Of 240,000 or so clones in the sample, approximately 85% were seen once. This rearrangement joins TRBV19 to TRBJ2-3; 11 nucleotides agree with TRBD1. This sequence originates from a woman in her 30s with acute or convalescent COVID-19. What was sequenced was peripheral blood. The CDR3 sequence: CASSTGTGGADTQYF. CDR3 DNA: TGTGCCAGTAGTACCGGGACAGGGGGTGCAGATACGCAGTATTTT.